The rows below give T cell receptor beta chains drawn from one sample of a study of Graves' ophthalmopathy and Graves' hyperthyroidism. TCRdb redid the calling of the multiplex PCR reads with MiXCR, one entry per CDR3 protein. This table holds 650,000 to 900,000 distinct CDR3 sequences, roughly two fifths found once. Sequenced sample: peripheral blood. The source of these receptors is an adult man with Graves' ophthalmopathy. Both conserved end residues are part of each CDR3. D genes are given only for firm matches. Clone size, where shown, is once, few, many, or a class for clones that have expanded.

>TRBV11-2|NA|TRBD1|TRBJ2-5
CASSFDRVHTGEPLQETQYF
TGTGCCAGCAGCTTCGACAGGGTGCACACCGGGGAGCCCTTACAAGAGACCCAGTACTTC
>TRBV2|NA|TRBD1|TRBJ2-7
CASSEKRQGETYEQYF
TGTGCCAGCAGTGAAAAACGCCAGGGGGAGACCTACGAGCAGTACTTC
>TRBV5-6|NA|NA|TRBJ1-5
CASSPFGGQPQHF
TGTGCCAGCAGCCCCTTCGGGGGGCAGCCCCAGCATTTT
>TRBV11-2|many|NA|TRBJ2-5
CASSSTTGSETQYF
TGTGCCAGCAGCTCTACAACAGGGTCAGAGACCCAGTACTTC
>TRBV7-9|few|NA|TRBJ2-2
CASSLDLYTGELFF
TGTGCCAGCAGCTTAGACCTCTACACCGGGGAGCTGTTTTTT
>TRBV7-6|NA|TRBD2|TRBJ2-7
CASSLGSSGSFYEQYF
TGTGCCAGCAGCTTAGGATCTAGCGGGAGTTTCTACGAGCAGTACTTC
>TRBV19|few|NA|TRBJ1-1
CASSPRAPDTEAFF
TGTGCCAGTAGTCCTCGGGCCCCGGACACTGAAGCTTTCTTT
>TRBV7-9|few|NA|TRBJ2-7
CASSATTPWQYF
TGTGCCAGCAGCGCGACGACACCTTGGCAGTACTTC
>TRBV2|few|NA|TRBJ2-3
CASSEYQGSDTQYF
TGTGCCAGCAGTGAATATCAGGGATCTGATACGCAGTATTTT
>TRBV6-6|many|NA|TRBJ1-5
CASSYVAQEPQHF
TGTGCCAGCAGTTACGTGGCTCAGGAGCCCCAGCATTTT
>TRBV20-1|few|TRBD2|TRBJ2-5
CSATRLAGRQETQYF
TGCAGTGCTACACGACTAGCGGGGCGCCAAGAGACCCAGTACTTC
>TRBV20-1|NA|NA|TRBJ1-5
CSAQSDIRGWVGNQPQHF
TGCAGTGCCCAGTCGGATATCAGGGGTTGGGTGGGAAATCAGCCCCAGCATTTT
>TRBV20-1|few|TRBD2|TRBJ2-7
CSARDPSGVYHEQYF
TGCAGTGCTAGAGATCCTAGCGGGGTTTACCACGAGCAGTACTTC
>TRBV5-4|NA|TRBD1|TRBJ2-3
CASSRDRDQPQYF
TGTGCCAGCAGCCGGGACAGAGATCAGCCCCAGTATTTT
>TRBV7-9|many|NA|TRBJ1-6
CASSLDAGYNSPLHF
TGTGCCAGCAGCTTAGATGCCGGTTATAATTCACCCCTCCACTTT
>TRBV20-1|NA|TRBD2|TRBJ2-7
CSAGGGTNYEQYF
TGCAGTGCTGGGGGAGGGACTAACTACGAGCAGTACTTC
>TRBV7-9|NA|NA|TRBJ2-7
CARSLMGGEQYF
TGTGCCCGCAGCTTAATGGGAGGAGAGCAGTACTTC
>TRBV7-9|NA|NA|TRBJ2-2
CASRGPGRERRAEYTGELFF
TGTGCCAGCAGAGGTCCGGGACGGGAAAGGCGAGCGGAGTACACCGGGGAGCTGTTTTTT
>TRBV13|many|TRBD1|TRBJ1-2
CASSRVGTGGGYTF
TGTGCCAGCAGCCGAGTAGGGACAGGGGGTGGCTACACCTTC
>TRBV25-1|NA|TRBD2|TRBJ2-2
CASSRTRDTGELFF
TGTGCCAGCAGTAGGACTAGAGACACCGGGGAGCTGTTTTTT
>TRBV19|many|TRBD2|TRBJ2-5
CATTPRTSGNQETQYF
TGTGCCACCACGCCGCGGACTAGCGGGAACCAAGAGACCCAGTACTTC
>TRBV4-3|NA|TRBD1|TRBJ1-2
CASSQGGDRGDTF
TGCGCCAGCAGCCAAGGAGGGGACAGGGGGGACACCTTC
>TRBV4-1|few|NA|TRBJ1-2
CASSKGPSKYGYTF
TGCGCCAGCAGCAAGGGACCTTCTAAATATGGCTACACCTTC
>TRBV6-1|few|TRBD2|TRBJ2-7
CASSFLTSDYEQYF
TGTGCCAGCAGTTTCCTGACTAGCGACTACGAGCAGTACTTC
>TRBV7-9|many|TRBD1|TRBJ2-2
CASSPPRQGSGELFF
TGTGCCAGCAGCCCTCCGAGACAGGGATCCGGGGAGCTGTTTTTT
>TRBV20-1|NA|TRBD2|TRBJ2-5
CSASLSGAGPPETQYF
TGCAGTGCTAGCCTGAGCGGGGCAGGGCCCCCAGAGACCCAGTACTTC
>TRBV7-2|few|NA|TRBJ2-7
CASSLEMGDPYEQYF
TGTGCCAGCAGCCTGGAGATGGGAGATCCCTACGAGCAGTACTTC
>TRBV7-9|NA|NA|TRBJ2-7
CASSLHRDYEQYF
TGTGCCAGCAGTCTGCACAGGGACTACGAGCAGTACTTC
>TRBV12-3/TRBV12-4|NA|NA|TRBJ1-5
CASSLDPPEQPQHF
TGTGCCAGCAGCCTAGATCCCCCCGAACAGCCCCAGCATTTT
>TRBV7-9|NA|NA|TRBJ2-2
CASSAERFGELFF
TGTGCCAGCAGCGCGGAGAGATTCGGGGAGCTGTTTTTT
>TRBV7-2|few|TRBD2|TRBJ2-3
CASSPRTSGSGTQYF
TGTGCCAGCAGCCCTCGGACTAGCGGGAGTGGAACGCAGTATTTT
>TRBV7-2|many|TRBD2|TRBJ2-5
CASSPGGDQETQYF
TGTGCCAGCAGTCCCGGGGGGGACCAAGAGACCCAGTACTTC
>TRBV9|NA|TRBD1|TRBJ1-1
CASSVEGQGGTEAFF
TGTGCCAGCAGCGTAGAAGGACAGGGGGGCACTGAAGCTTTCTTT
>TRBV25-1|few|NA|TRBJ1-2
CASSRVPGTPYGYTF
TGTGCCAGCTCACGAGTGCCCGGGACGCCCTATGGCTACACCTTC
>TRBV16|many|NA|TRBJ2-7
CASSQSGVSSYEQYF
TGTGCCAGCAGCCAATCTGGCGTGAGCTCCTACGAGCAGTACTTC
>TRBV25-1|NA|NA|TRBJ2-2
CASSYSLAAANTGELFF
TGTGCCAGCAGTTACTCTCTAGCCGCTGCGAACACCGGGGAGCTGTTTTTT
>TRBV30|NA|NA|TRBJ2-7
CAWTGRSSYEQYF
TGTGCCTGGACAGGGAGAAGCTCCTACGAGCAGTACTTC
>TRBV20-1|few|TRBD1|TRBJ1-2
CSARKDRVDGYTF
TGCAGTGCTCGTAAGGACAGGGTAGATGGCTACACCTTC
>TRBV2|many|NA|TRBJ2-7
CASNAGLPPYEQYF
TGTGCCAGCAACGCCGGACTACCTCCCTACGAGCAGTACTTC
>TRBV12-3/TRBV12-4|few|NA|TRBJ1-6
CASSLGMGNSPLHF
TGTGCCAGCAGTTTGGGGATGGGTAATTCACCCCTCCACTTT
>TRBV7-7|few|NA|TRBJ2-5
CASSRSRGPKETQYF
TGTGCTAGCAGTCGATCTCGGGGGCCTAAGGAGACCCAGTACTTC
>TRBV2|few|TRBD1|TRBJ2-7
CASSPWTGGSYEQYF
TGTGCCAGCAGTCCCTGGACAGGGGGCTCCTACGAGCAGTACTTC
>TRBV10-3|NA|NA|TRBJ1-1
CAISDRATEAFF
TGTGCCATCAGTGACAGGGCAACTGAAGCTTTCTTT
>TRBV7-9|NA|NA|TRBJ2-1
CASSGPPRGTYNEQFF
TGTGCCAGCAGCGGTCCTCCCCGCGGGACCTACAATGAGCAGTTCTTC
>TRBV6-1|few|NA|TRBJ1-3
CASSTNREYGNTIYF
TGTGCCAGCAGTACTAACAGGGAGTACGGAAACACCATATATTTT
>TRBV12-3/TRBV12-4|few|TRBD2|TRBJ2-7
CASREGGTSYEQYF
TGTGCCAGCAGGGAGGGAGGGACCTCCTACGAGCAGTACTTC
>TRBV9|many|NA|TRBJ1-3
CASSVVDDSGNTIYF
TGTGCCAGCAGCGTAGTGGATGACTCTGGAAACACCATATATTTT
>TRBV2|NA|TRBD1|TRBJ1-4
CASRDRQGAQAKLSF
TGTGCCAGCAGGGACCGACAGGGGGCGCAGGCAAAACTGTCTTTT
>TRBV25-1|NA|NA|TRBJ2-2
CASVLGGELFF
TGTGCTAGCGTGCTAGGCGGGGAGCTGTTTTTT
>TRBV29-1|NA|TRBD2|TRBJ2-7
CSARRSGADYYEQYF
TGCAGTGCTAGACGGAGCGGGGCAGACTACTACGAGCAGTACTTC
>TRBV20-1|many|NA|TRBJ1-2
CSARTIANYGYTF
TGCAGTGCTAGAACGATAGCTAACTATGGCTACACCTTC
>TRBV12-3/TRBV12-4|NA|TRBD1|TRBJ1-1
CASSYSIQGVRTEAFF
TGTGCCAGCAGTTACAGCATACAGGGGGTCAGGACTGAAGCTTTCTTT
>TRBV14|NA|TRBD1|TRBJ2-7
CASSNRRGRGGGEQYF
TGTGCCAGCAGCAACCGCAGGGGGCGAGGAGGTGGAGAGCAGTACTTC